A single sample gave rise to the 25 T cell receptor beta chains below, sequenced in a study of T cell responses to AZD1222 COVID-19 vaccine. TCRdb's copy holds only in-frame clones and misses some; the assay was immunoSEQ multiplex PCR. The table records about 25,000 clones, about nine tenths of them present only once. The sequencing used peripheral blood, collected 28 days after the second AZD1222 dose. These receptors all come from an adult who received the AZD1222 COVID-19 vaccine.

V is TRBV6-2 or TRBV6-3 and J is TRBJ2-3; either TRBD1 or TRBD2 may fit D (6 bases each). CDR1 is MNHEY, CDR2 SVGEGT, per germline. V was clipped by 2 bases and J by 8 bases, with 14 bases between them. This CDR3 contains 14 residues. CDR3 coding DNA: TGTGCCAGCAGTTACGGGACACTGCGGGGTACGCAGTATTTT. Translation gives CASSYGTLRGTQYF.

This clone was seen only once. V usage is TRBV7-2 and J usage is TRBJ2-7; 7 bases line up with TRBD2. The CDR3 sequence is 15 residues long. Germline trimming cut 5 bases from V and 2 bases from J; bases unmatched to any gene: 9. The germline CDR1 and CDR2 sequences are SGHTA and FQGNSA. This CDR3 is CASSPGGRPPYEQYF. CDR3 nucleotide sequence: TGTGCCAGCAGCCCGGGAGGAAGGCCTCCCTACGAGCAGTACTTC.

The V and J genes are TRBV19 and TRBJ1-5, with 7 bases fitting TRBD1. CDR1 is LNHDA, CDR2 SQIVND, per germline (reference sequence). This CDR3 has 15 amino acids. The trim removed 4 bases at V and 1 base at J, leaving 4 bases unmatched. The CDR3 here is CASSRGTVSNQPQHF. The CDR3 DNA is TGTGCCAGTAGTAGAGGGACAGTAAGCAATCAGCCCCAGCATTTT.

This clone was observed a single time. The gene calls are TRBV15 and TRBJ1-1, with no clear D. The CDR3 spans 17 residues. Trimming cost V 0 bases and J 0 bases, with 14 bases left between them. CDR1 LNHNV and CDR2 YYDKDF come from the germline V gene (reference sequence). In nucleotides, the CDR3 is TGTGCCACCAGCAGAGATCCCAACGAGTTCATGAACACTGAAGCTTTCTTT. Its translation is CATSRDPNEFMNTEAFF.

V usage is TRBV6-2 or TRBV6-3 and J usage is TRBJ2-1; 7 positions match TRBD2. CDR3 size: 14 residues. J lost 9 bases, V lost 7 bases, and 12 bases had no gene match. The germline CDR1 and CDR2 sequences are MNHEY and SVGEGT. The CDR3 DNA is TGTGCCAGCAACCCCGGAACTAGCGAGAGTGAGCAGTTCTTC. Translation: CASNPGTSESEQFF.

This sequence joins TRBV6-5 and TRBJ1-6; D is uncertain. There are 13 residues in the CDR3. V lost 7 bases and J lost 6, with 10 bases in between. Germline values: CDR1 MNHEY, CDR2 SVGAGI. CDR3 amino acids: CASMREVNSPLHF. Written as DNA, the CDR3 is TGTGCCAGCATGAGGGAAGTTAATTCACCCCTCCACTTT.

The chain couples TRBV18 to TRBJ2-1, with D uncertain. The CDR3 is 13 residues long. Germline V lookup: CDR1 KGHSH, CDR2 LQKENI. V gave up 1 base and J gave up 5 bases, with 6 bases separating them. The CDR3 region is CASSPQRDNEQFF. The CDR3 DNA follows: TGTGCCAGCTCACCACAACGGGACAATGAGCAGTTCTTC.

The DNA of the CDR3 is TGTGCCAGCAGTTCTTGGACAGGCCTTCTAGCCAAAAACATTCAGTACTTC. Its protein product is CASSSWTGLLAKNIQYF. The chain links TRBV28 to TRBJ2-4, with TRBD1 matching over 7 bases. The CDR3 contains 17 residues. Trimming at V came to 4 bases and at J to 0 bases, leaving 9 bases not matched to a gene. Germline V CDR1 and CDR2: MDHEN, SYDVKM.

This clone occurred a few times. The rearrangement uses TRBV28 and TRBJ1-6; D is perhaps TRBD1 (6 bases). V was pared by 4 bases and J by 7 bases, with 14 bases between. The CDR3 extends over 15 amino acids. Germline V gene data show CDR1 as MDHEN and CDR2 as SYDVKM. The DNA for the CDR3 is TGTGCCAGCAGTTCTGCTGACAGGTTCAATTCACCCCTCCACTTT. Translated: CASSSADRFNSPLHF.

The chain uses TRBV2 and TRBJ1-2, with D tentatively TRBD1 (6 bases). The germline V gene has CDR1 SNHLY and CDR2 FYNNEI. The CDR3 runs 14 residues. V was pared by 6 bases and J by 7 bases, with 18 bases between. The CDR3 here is CASRVQGLGSGYTF. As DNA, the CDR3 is TGTGCCAGCAGAGTACAGGGATTAGGATCTGGCTACACCTTC.

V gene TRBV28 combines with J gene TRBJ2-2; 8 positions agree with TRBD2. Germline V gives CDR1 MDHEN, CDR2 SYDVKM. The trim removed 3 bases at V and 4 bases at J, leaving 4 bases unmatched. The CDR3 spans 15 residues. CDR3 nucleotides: TGTGCCAGCAGTTTGATCGGGAGGGCCACCGGGGAGCTGTTTTTT. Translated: CASSLIGRATGELFF. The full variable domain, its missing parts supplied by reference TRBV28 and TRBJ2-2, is DVKVTQSSRYLVKRTGEKVFLECVQDMDHENMFWYRQDPGLGLRLIYFSYDVKMKEKGDIPEGYSVSREKKERFSLILESASTNQTSMYLCASSLIGRATGELFFGEGSRLTVL.

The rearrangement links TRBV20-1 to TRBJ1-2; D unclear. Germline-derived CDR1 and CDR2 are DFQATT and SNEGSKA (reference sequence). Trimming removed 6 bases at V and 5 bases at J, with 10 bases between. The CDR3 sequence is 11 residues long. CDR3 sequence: CSATPDYGYTF. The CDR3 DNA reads TGCAGTGCCACCCCAGATTATGGCTACACCTTC.

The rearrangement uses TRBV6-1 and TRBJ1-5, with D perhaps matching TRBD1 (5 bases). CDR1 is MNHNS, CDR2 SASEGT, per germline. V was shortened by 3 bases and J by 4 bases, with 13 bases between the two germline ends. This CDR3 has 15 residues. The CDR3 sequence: CASSEYRGANQPQHF. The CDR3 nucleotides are TGTGCCAGCAGTGAGTATCGAGGGGCGAATCAGCCCCAGCATTTT.

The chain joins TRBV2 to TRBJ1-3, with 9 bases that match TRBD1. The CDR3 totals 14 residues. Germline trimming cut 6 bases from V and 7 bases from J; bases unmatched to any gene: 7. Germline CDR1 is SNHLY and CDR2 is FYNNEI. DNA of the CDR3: TGTGCCAGCAGGGGAACAGGGGGCAGGAACACCATATATTTT. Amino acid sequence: CASRGTGGRNTIYF.

The CDR3 DNA is TGTGCCAGCAAAGCAGGACAGGGGGGGATTCAGCCCCAGCATTTT. Translated, it gives CASKAGQGGIQPQHF. This chain links TRBV2 with TRBJ1-5; TRBD1 aligns across 10 bases. Germline-derived CDR1 and CDR2 are SNHLY and FYNNEI. The CDR3 is 15 residues long. The ends lost 7 bases at V and 6 bases at J; junction bases unmatched: 9.

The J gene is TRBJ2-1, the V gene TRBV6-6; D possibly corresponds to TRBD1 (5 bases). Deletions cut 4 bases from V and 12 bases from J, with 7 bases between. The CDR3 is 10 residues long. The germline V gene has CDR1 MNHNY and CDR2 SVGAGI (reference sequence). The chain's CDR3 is CASSSQGQFF. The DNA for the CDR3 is TGTGCCAGCAGTTCCCAGGGGCAGTTCTTC.

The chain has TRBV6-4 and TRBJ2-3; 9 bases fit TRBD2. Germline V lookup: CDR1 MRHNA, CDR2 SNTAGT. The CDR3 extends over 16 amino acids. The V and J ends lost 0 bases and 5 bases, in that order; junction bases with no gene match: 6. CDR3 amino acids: CASSDSAGGPIDTQYF. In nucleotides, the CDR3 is TGTGCCAGCAGTGACTCGGCGGGAGGGCCAATAGATACGCAGTATTTT.

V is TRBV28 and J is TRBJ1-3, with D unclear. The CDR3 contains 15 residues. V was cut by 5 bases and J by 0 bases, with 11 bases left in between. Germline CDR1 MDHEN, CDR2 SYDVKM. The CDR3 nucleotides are TGTGCCAGCAGTCCTACAGCTCACTCTGGAAACACCATATATTTT. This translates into CASSPTAHSGNTIYF.

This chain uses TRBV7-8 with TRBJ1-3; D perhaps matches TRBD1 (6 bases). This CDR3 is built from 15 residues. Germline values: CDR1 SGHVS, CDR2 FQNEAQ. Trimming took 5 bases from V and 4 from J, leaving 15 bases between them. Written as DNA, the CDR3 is TGTGCCAGCAGCATACAGGGCCTGGGAGGAAACACCATATATTTT. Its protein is CASSIQGLGGNTIYF.

CDR3 in DNA: TGTGCCAGCAGTGTAACAGGGGAGGGAGGAAACACCATATATTTT. Its translation is CASSVTGEGGNTIYF. This rearrangement joins TRBV27 to TRBJ1-3; 7 nucleotides agree with TRBD1. This CDR3 region has 15 residues. Germline loops: CDR1 MNHEY, CDR2 SMNVEV (reference sequence). J gave up 4 bases and V 5 bases, and 8 bases lay outside the gene matches.

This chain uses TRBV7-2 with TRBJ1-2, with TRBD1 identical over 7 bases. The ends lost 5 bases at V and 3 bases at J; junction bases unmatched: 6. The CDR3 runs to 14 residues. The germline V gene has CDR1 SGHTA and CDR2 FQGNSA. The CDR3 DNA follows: TGTGCCAGCAGCACGGGACAGAGGGACTATGGCTACACCTTC. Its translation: CASSTGQRDYGYTF.

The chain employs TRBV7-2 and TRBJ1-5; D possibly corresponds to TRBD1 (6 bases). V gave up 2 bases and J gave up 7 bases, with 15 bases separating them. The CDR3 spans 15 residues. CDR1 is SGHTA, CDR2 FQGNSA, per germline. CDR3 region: CASSLQGSLLQPQHF. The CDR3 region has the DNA TGTGCCAGCAGCTTACAGGGGTCCCTATTACAGCCCCAGCATTTT.

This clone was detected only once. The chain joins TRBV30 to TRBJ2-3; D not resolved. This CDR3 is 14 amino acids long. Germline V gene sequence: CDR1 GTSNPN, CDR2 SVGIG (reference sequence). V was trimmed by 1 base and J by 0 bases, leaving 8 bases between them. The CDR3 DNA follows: TGTGCCTGGAGTGGCGGATTTAGCACAGATACGCAGTATTTT. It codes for CAWSGGFSTDTQYF. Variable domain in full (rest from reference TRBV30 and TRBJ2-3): SQTIHQWPATLVQPVGSPLSLECTVEGTSNPNLYWYRQAAGRGLQLLFYSVGIGQISSEVPQNLSASRPQDRQFILSSKKLLLSDSGFYLCAWSGGFSTDTQYFGPGTRLTVL.

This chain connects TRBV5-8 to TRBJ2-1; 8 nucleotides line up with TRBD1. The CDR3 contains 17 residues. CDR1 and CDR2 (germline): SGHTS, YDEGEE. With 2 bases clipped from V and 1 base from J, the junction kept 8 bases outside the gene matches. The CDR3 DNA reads TGTGCCAGCAGCTTACCCGGACAGGGAATATCCTACAATGAGCAGTTCTTC. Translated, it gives CASSLPGQGISYNEQFF. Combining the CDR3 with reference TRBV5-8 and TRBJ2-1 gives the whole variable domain EAGVTQSPTHLIKTRGQQATLRCSPISGHTSVYWYQQALGLGLQFLLWYDEGEERNRGNFPPRFSGRQFPNYSSELNVNALELEDSALYLCASSLPGQGISYNEQFFGPGTRLTVL.

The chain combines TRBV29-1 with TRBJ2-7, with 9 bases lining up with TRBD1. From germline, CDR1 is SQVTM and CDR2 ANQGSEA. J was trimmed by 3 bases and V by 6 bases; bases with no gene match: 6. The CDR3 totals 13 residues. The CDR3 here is CSVNRGPDYEQYF. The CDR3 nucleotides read TGCAGCGTCAACAGGGGGCCCGACTACGAGCAGTACTTC.